This T cell receptor beta chain was identified during a study of breast tumors, draining lymph nodes, adjacent tissues. The CDR3 length is 15 residues. CDR1 is SEHNR and CDR2 is FQNEAQ in the germline V gene (reference sequence). In TCRdb, the multiplex PCR reads were re-called with MiXCR into one record per CDR3 protein. The sample holds approximately 90,000 distinct CDR3 sequences, more than 25% seen once. Breast cancer patients provided tissue from their axillary draining lymph nodes. The table lists this clonotype with a few counts. Its target is not known. Just one base apart from a much larger clone, this may be a read error. Broader study findings: Tumors had less TCR diversity than lymph nodes, more than nontumor tissue. Findings are consistent with lymph node origin and intratumoral expansion of most tumor T cells. Data only fit, rather than demonstrated, lymph node origin of most tumor T cells.

Source material: axillary lymph node tissue. V is TRBV7-9 and J is TRBJ2-1; 14 nucleotides line up with TRBD2. The receptor comes from a female donor with breast cancer. Some clones in this sample may be carry-over from other donors' samples. The chain's CDR3 is CASSPGTSGRNEQLF. CDR3 DNA sequence: TGTGCCAGCAGCCCCGGGACTAGCGGGAGAAATGAGCAGCTCTTC.